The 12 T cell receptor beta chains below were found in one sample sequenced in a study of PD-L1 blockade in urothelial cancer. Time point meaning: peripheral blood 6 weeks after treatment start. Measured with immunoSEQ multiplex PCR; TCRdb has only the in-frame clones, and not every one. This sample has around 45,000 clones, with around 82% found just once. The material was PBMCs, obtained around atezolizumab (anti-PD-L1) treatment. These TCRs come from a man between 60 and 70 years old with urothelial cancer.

This CDR3 is CASSVGLAVVEQYF. CDR3 nucleotides: TGTGCCAGCAGCGTGGGACTAGCGGTAGTCGAGCAGTACTTC. The rearrangement joins TRBV9 to TRBJ2-7; 11 bases agree with TRBD2. Trimming cost V 2 bases and J 6 bases; bases outside gene matches: 4. CDR3 length equals 14 residues. Germline V CDR1 and CDR2: SGDLS, YYNGEE.

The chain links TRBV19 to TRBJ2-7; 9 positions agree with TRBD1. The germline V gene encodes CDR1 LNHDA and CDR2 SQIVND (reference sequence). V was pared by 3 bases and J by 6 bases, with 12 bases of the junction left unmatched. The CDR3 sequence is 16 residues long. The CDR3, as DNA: TGTGCCAGTAGTATTTATTCGGCGGGACAGGGATCCGAGCAGTACTTC. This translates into CASSIYSAGQGSEQYF.

The DNA for the CDR3 is TGTGCCAGCGGAAACGTGCTAGCGGGGGGTTCTCAAGAGACCCAGTACTTC. This encodes CASGNVLAGGSQETQYF. The V call is TRBV7-6, the J call TRBJ2-5; 11 bases are a match to TRBD2. The CDR3 has 17 amino acids. In germline, CDR1 is SGHVS, CDR2 FNYEAQ. V shed 8 bases, J shed 2 bases, and the junction held 13 bases outside the gene matches.

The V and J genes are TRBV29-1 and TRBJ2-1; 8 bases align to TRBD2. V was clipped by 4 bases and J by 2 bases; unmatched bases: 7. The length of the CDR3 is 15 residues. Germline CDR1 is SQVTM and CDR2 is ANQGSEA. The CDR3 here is CSVVGGGGTYNEQFF. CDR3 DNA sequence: TGCAGCGTTGTCGGGGGGGGAGGAACCTACAATGAGCAGTTCTTC.

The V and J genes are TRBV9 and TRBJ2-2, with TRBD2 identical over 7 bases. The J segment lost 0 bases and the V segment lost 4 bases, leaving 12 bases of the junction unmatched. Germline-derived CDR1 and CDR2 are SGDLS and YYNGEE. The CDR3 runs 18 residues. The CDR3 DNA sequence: TGTGCCAGCAGCCCGGGAGAATCGGGGGGAGCGAACACCGGGGAGCTGTTTTTT. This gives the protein CASSPGESGGANTGELFF.

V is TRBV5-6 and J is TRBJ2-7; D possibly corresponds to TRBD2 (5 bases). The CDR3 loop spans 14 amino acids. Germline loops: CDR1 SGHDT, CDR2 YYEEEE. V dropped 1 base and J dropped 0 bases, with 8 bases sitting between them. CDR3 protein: CASSLPGDSYEQYF. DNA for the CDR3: TGTGCCAGCAGCTTGCCCGGGGACTCCTACGAGCAGTACTTC.

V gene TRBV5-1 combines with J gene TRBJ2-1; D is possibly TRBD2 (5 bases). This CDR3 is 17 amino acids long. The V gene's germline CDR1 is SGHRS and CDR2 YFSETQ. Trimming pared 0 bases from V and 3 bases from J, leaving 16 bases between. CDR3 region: CASSLGVGRGNYNEQFF. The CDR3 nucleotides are TGCGCCAGCAGCTTGGGTGTGGGTCGGGGAAACTACAATGAGCAGTTCTTC.

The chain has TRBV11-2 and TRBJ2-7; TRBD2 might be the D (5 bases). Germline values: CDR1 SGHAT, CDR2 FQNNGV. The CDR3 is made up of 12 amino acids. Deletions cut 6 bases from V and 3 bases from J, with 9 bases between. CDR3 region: CASRTEGYEQYF. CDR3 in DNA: TGTGCCAGCAGAACAGAGGGCTACGAGCAGTACTTC.

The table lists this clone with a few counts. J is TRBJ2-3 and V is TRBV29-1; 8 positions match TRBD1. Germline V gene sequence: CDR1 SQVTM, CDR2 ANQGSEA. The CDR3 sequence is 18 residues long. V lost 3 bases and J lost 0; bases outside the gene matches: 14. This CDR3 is CSVDPLGQDTISTDTQYF. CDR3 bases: TGCAGCGTTGACCCCCTGGGACAGGACACTATTAGCACAGATACGCAGTATTTT.

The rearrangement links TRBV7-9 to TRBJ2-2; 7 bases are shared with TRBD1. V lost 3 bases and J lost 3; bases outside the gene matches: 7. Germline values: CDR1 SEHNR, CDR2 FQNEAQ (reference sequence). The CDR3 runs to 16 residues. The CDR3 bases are TGTGCCAGCAGCTTCGGAAGACAGGGTTACACCGGGGAGCTGTTTTTT. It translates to CASSFGRQGYTGELFF.

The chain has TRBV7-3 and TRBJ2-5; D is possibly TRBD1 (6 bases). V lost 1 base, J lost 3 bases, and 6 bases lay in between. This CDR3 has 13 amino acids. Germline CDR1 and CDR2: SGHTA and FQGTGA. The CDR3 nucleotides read TGTGCCAGCAGCTTAAACAGGGAAGAGACCCAGTACTTC. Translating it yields CASSLNREETQYF.

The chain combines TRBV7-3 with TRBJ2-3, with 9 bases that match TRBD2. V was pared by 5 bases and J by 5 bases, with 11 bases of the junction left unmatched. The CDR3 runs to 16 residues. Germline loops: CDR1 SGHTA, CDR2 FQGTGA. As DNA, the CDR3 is TGTGCCAGCAGCAGAGGTGGCGGGGGGGCCATAGATACGCAGTATTTT. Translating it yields CASSRGGGGAIDTQYF.